The 8 T cell receptor beta chains below all came from one sample that was sequenced in a study of blood T cell repertoires in COVID-19. Method: immunoSEQ multiplex PCR; TCRdb's copy keeps in-frame clones and lacks some. The repertoire includes 120,000 or so clones, around 87% of them detected once, and around 3.6% sits in the top ten. The source material was peripheral blood. The receptor set was obtained from a woman in her sixties or seventies with acute or convalescent COVID-19.

The chain couples TRBV12-3 or TRBV12-4 to TRBJ2-3; D not resolved. CDR3 size: 12 residues. Trimming left V 5 bases short and J 1 base short, with 4 bases between. The CDR3 reads CASSPGTDTQYF. DNA of the CDR3: TGTGCCAGCAGTCCGGGCACAGATACGCAGTATTTT.

This clone appeared a few times. The CDR3 bases are TGTGCCTGGAGTCCTTCTCAGGGTTGGGGAGGCTACACCTTC. Residues: CAWSPSQGWGGYTF. V gene TRBV30 combines with J gene TRBJ1-2; D might be TRBD1 (5 bases). This CDR3 is 14 amino acids long. Per the germline V gene, CDR1 is GTSNPN and CDR2 is SVGIG (reference sequence). Trimming took off 2 bases at V and 8 bases at J, with 18 bases between the two ends.

CDR3 residues: CATSRDPGQLTSPLHF. The CDR3 DNA follows: TGTGCCACCAGCAGAGACCCCGGACAACTCACATCACCCCTCCACTTT. The chain carries TRBV15 and TRBJ1-6; D is possibly TRBD1 (5 bases). Germline CDR1 and CDR2: LNHNV and YYDKDF (reference sequence). The CDR3 extends over 16 amino acids. V was clipped by 0 bases and J by 10 bases, with 16 bases between them.

J is TRBJ2-1 and V is TRBV18; D unresolved. The ends were cut back, 3 bases at V and 9 bases at J, with 12 bases in the middle. The CDR3 runs 13 residues. Per germline, CDR1 KGHSH and CDR2 LQKENI. The CDR3 spells CASSPWSQSEQFF. CDR3 bases: TGTGCCAGCTCACCGTGGTCACAAAGTGAGCAGTTCTTC.

Comments on this clone: Other DNA sequences of this sample code for an identical CDR3. The rearrangement uses TRBV12-3 or TRBV12-4 and TRBJ2-2; D possibly corresponds to TRBD1 (6 bases). V lost 2 bases and J lost 9, with 10 bases in between. The CDR3 covers 13 residues. This CDR3 is CASSLSGARELFF. In DNA, the CDR3 is TGTGCCAGCAGTTTATCAGGGGCCCGGGAGCTGTTTTTT.

The chain links TRBV19 to TRBJ2-7, with 7 bases identical to TRBD2. The CDR3 loop spans 17 amino acids. Germline loops: CDR1 LNHDA, CDR2 SQIVND (reference sequence). The V and J ends lost 1 base and 2 bases, in that order; junction bases with no gene match: 11. CDR3 nucleotide sequence: TGTGCCAGTAGTATAGTTCTCAGCGGGAAATTGACCTACGAGCAGTACTTC. This codes for CASSIVLSGKLTYEQYF. Supplemented by reference TRBV19 and TRBJ2-7, the full variable domain reads DGGITQSPKYLFRKEGQNVTLSCEQNLNHDAMYWYRQDPGQGLRLIYYSQIVNDFQKGDIAEGYSVSREKKESFPLTVTSAQKNPTAFYLCASSIVLSGKLTYEQYFGPGTRLTVT.

The CDR3 here is CASSPLQPTNYGYTF. DNA for the CDR3: TGTGCCAGCTCACCGCTACAGCCGACTAACTATGGCTACACCTTC. This chain links TRBV18 with TRBJ1-2; D unclear. This CDR3 contains 15 residues. V was shortened by 3 bases and J by 0 bases, with 11 bases between the two germline ends. CDR1 is KGHSH, CDR2 LQKENI, per germline.

J is TRBJ2-2 and V is TRBV6-1, with 8 bases matching TRBD2. Germline V gene data show CDR1 as MNHNS and CDR2 as SASEGT. CDR3 length equals 16 residues. V lost 4 bases and J lost 3; bases outside the gene matches: 7. The CDR3 protein is CASSGGTRGYTGELFF. CDR3 sequence (DNA): TGTGCCAGCAGTGGTGGGACTAGAGGTTACACCGGGGAGCTGTTTTTT.